This T cell receptor beta chain stems from a study of cytomegalovirus exposure and HLA in healthy donors (dated by TCRdb to between 2016 and 2019). Study-wide context: A later analysis indicated that the 90 to 150 validation repertoires were generated on the platform also employed for the approximately 670 repertoires of the first cohort. Along with the approximately 700-subject first cohort, a separate validation cohort of over 90 different subjects was used. The study combined high-throughput TCR immunosequencing, statistical association of individual TCRs with disease status, and machine learning to predict cytomegalovirus infection status. The study aimed to test whether cataloging public T cell receptors could reveal signatures of past pathogen exposure.

The donors were included in the validation cohort of some 120 subjects, a group kept apart from the roughly 610-subject first cohort. The library relied on the immunoSEQ multiplex PCR assay. From the authors' description of their analysis: A statistical classification framework was developed to diagnose cytomegalovirus status using the catalog of TCR beta chain sequences. The source is immuneACCESS, and TCRdb retained only in-frame sequences with V and J called. Part of the clones is not carried over; for the studies checked, unresolved V genes explain less than half of this, and the remainder is unexplained. Clone size and the V and J calls come from that table; the DNA yielded D and trimming. In all, the sample holds around 120,000 clones, and more than 85% of those were seen once. In total, the top ten clones hold about 4.3% of the sample. The table lists this clone with a count of one. Its antigen specificity is not known. One base away there is no much larger clone; base qualities are not given.

CDR1 SNHLY and CDR2 FYNNEI were looked up in the germline V gene. The CDR3 spans 16 residues, from the cysteine through the phenylalanine. CDR3 DNA is the only sequence kept; it has 48 bases, read in frame from the first base. V is cut back by 6 bases and J by 7 bases, with 14 bases in the junction unmatched. General conclusions and limits of the study: In both the original and validation cohorts, the classifier was reported to diagnose cytomegalovirus status with high specificity and sensitivity. A later analysis lacked HLA typing for the validation cohort, so it scored co-occurrence in that cohort across all 110 or so repertoires. Most TCR sequences were seen in very few donors, while some public TCRs were found in many individuals. The authors suggested that the approach could potentially be extended to other disease states and immunological phenotypes. A few of the identified cytomegalovirus-associated TCR beta chains were confirmed in vitro to be specific for cytomegalovirus antigens. Of the cluster scores, roughly 95% were above 0 in a later analysis, which found that TCRs clustered in the first cohort also tended to co-occur in the 110 or so validation repertoires. The study listed 164 TCR beta chains as associated with cytomegalovirus.

Recombination connected TRBV2 to TRBJ2-1, and 8 junctional nucleotides match TRBD1. This TCR came from a man younger than 35 in good health and CMV-seropositive. Sample: PBMCs. The sequenced DNA is TGTGCCAGCAGAGAGGACAGGGCAAGTCTACGAAATGAGCAGTTCTTC. This codes for CASREDRASLRNEQFF.